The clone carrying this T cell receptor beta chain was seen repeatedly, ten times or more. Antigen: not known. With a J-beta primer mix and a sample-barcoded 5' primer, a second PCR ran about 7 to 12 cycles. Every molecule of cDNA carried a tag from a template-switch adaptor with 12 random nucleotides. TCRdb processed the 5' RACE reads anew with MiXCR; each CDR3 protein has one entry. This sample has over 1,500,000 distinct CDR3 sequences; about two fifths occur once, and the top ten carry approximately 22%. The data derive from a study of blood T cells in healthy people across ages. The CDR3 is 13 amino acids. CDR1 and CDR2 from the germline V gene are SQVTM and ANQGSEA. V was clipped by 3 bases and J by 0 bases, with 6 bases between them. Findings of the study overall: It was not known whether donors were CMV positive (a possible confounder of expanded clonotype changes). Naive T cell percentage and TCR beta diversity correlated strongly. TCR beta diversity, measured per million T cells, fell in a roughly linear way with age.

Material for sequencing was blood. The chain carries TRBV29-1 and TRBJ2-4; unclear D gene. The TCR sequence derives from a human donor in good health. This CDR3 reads CSVDLEAKNIQYF. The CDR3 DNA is TGCAGCGTTGATCTGGAAGCCAAAAACATTCAGTACTTC.